In its sample, the clone carrying this T cell receptor beta chain was seen a few times. TCRdb's copy holds only in-frame clones and misses some; the assay was immunoSEQ multiplex PCR. The table records tens of thousands of clones, 85% to 90% of them present only once. The data stem from a study of OX40 agonist ivuxolimab in advanced cancers. This CDR3 is built from 13 residues. The germline V gene has CDR1 MNHNS and CDR2 SASEGT. Trimming shortened V by 7 bases and J by 0 bases, and 10 bases separated the two germline ends. The chain links TRBV6-1 to TRBJ2-7; a weak D match, TRBD1 (5 bases). The source material was CD4+ or CD8+ T cells sorted from blood, sampled in a trial of the OX40 agonist ivuxolimab. This sequence was found in an adult with an advanced solid tumor such as melanoma, head and neck, liver or kidney cancer. The chain's CDR3 is CASIRANSYEQYF. The CDR3 coding sequence is TGTGCCAGCATCAGGGCTAACTCCTACGAGCAGTACTTC.